This section outlines one T cell receptor (beta chain) sequence together with its context. Its antigen is unknown. The sample originates from a study of cytomegalovirus exposure and HLA in healthy donors. Findings and caveats of the study: Rarity held for most TCR sequences, but there were some public TCRs that occurred in many donors. Relative to the approximately 630-donor mean, N-insertions were reportedly fewer in an Asian-associated ancestry cluster in a later analysis.

The PCR was carried out with 60 Vbeta primers and 13 Jbeta primers. Some clones are missing from TCRdb's copy, which holds only in-frame ones; the method was immunoSEQ multiplex PCR. The table includes about 180,000 clones, 70% to 80% detected once. The CDR3 runs 10 residues. The V end was cut by 7 bases, the J end by 12 bases, with 7 bases between. The germline gives CDR1 MRHNA, CDR2 SNTAGT. This clonotype was obtained from a man aged 60 to 69 in good health and CMV-seronegative. The chain couples TRBV6-4 to TRBJ1-6, with D hard to call. Source material: PBMCs. CDR3 in amino acids: CASTGEPLHF. In nucleotides, the CDR3 is TGTGCCAGCACCGGGGAACCCCTCCACTTT.